The 19 T cell receptor beta chains presented below share a single source sample, sequenced in a study of human T cells and chemical hapten exposure. MiXCR was run by TCRdb on the RACE reads, yielding one entry per CDR3 protein. The table lists some 59,000 distinct CDR3 sequences, around 10% of them singletons, with 3.5% to 4.5% in the top ten. Regarding time point: pre-sensitization, week 0. The treatment denotes: therapeutic diphenylcyclopropenone sensitization with weekly scalp DPC. This specimen was whole blood, taken in connection with sensitization to the hapten diphenylcyclopropenone (DPC). Receptor source: a middle-aged woman with alopecia areata. Some clones in this sample may be carry-over from other donors' samples.

This clonotype showed up just a few times. V usage is TRBV12-5 and J usage is TRBJ1-1; D is unresolved. V was cut by 2 bases and J by 4 bases, with 11 bases left in between. Germline-derived CDR1 and CDR2 are LGHNT and FRNRAP. This CDR3 has 14 amino acids. This chain's CDR3 is CASGLWVEGTEAFF. The CDR3 region has the DNA TGTGCTAGTGGTTTGTGGGTAGAGGGCACTGAAGCTTTCTTT.

The chain links TRBV4-3 to TRBJ2-1; TRBD2 matches at 10 bases. CDR3 length: 15 amino acids. Germline V gene sequence: CDR1 LGHNA, CDR2 YSLEER. After removal of 4 bases from V and 3 bases from J, the junction contained 3 bases not matched to a gene. The chain's CDR3 is CASSLERGGYNEQFF. CDR3 nucleotide sequence: TGCGCCAGCAGCCTGGAGCGGGGGGGCTACAATGAGCAGTTCTTC.

This clonotype was recorded many times. The genes are TRBV7-6 and TRBJ1-1; D might be TRBD1 (5 bases). The V and J ends lost 1 base and 4 bases respectively, with 13 bases between them. The CDR3 runs 15 residues. Germline CDR1 is SGHVS and CDR2 is FNYEAQ. The CDR3: CASSLGGMLPTEAFF. The CDR3 nucleotides read TGTGCCAGCAGCTTAGGGGGGATGCTCCCCACTGAAGCTTTCTTT.

This clonotype appeared many times. This chain connects TRBV7-8 to TRBJ1-4; 8 nucleotides agree with TRBD1. Trimming at V came to 0 bases and at J to 10 bases, leaving 1 base not matched to a gene. CDR1 and CDR2 (germline): SGHVS, FQNEAQ. CDR3 size: 13 residues. The CDR3 bases are TGTGCCAGCAGCTTAGCAGGGACAGGAAAACTGTTTTTT. It codes for CASSLAGTGKLFF.

There are a few counts of this clonotype. The CDR3 DNA follows: TGTGCCAGCAGCTTCGGTTCTCAAGAGACCCAGTACTTC. This encodes CASSFGSQETQYF. V usage is TRBV11-2 and J usage is TRBJ2-5; no clear D gene. Per the germline V gene, CDR1 is SGHAT and CDR2 is FQNNGV. V was shortened by 3 bases and J by 2 bases, with 7 bases between the two germline ends. CDR3 size: 13 residues.

This clonotype came up a few times. The chain recombines TRBV7-9 with TRBJ1-2; 11 nucleotides line up with TRBD1. With 5 bases clipped from V and 4 bases from J, the junction kept 6 bases outside the gene matches. The CDR3 runs to 15 residues. Germline V gene lookup returns CDR1 SEHNR and CDR2 FQNEAQ (reference sequence). The CDR3 DNA follows: TGTGCCAGCAGCCCAGGGACAGGGGGTGGCTATGGCTACACCTTC. This codes for CASSPGTGGGYGYTF.

V is TRBV20-1 and J is TRBJ1-5, with TRBD1 identical over 8 bases. The CDR3 has 15 amino acids. After removal of 2 bases from V and 0 bases from J, the junction contained 3 bases not matched to a gene. Germline CDR1 DFQATT, CDR2 SNEGSKA (reference sequence). The CDR3 coding sequence is TGCAGTGCTAGACGACAGGGGAATAGCAATCAGCCCCAGCATTTT. This sequence encodes CSARRQGNSNQPQHF.

This clonotype was seen many times. The chain couples TRBV19 to TRBJ1-2, with 7 bases matching TRBD1. Germline CDR1 LNHDA, CDR2 SQIVND (reference sequence). The CDR3 has 14 amino acids. V lost 7 bases, J lost 5 bases, and 10 bases stayed unmatched. CDR3 sequence reads: CASNNPRGRYGYTF. In DNA form, the CDR3 reads TGTGCCAGTAACAATCCCAGGGGGAGGTATGGCTACACCTTC.

The table lists this clonotype with many counts. This chain uses TRBV18 with TRBJ2-3; 8 bases are shared with TRBD2. Losses at the gene ends were 2 bases for V and 3 bases for J; bases not matched to a gene: 4. The CDR3 has 15 amino acids. The germline CDR1 and CDR2 sequences are KGHSH and LQKENI. The CDR3 loop is CASSPSAGGTDTQYF. In DNA form, the CDR3 reads TGTGCCAGCTCACCATCGGCGGGAGGTACAGATACGCAGTATTTT.

V and J are TRBV6-1 and TRBJ2-7, with 8 bases fitting TRBD2. Germline V gives CDR1 MNHNS, CDR2 SASEGT. J lost 2 bases, V lost 7 bases, and 10 bases had no gene match. This CDR3 is 15 amino acids long. This CDR3 reads CASKSGSGATYEQYF. CDR3 nucleotides: TGTGCCAGCAAATCCGGTAGCGGGGCTACCTACGAGCAGTACTTC.

The CDR3 DNA reads as TGTGCCAGCAGCTACAGGACAGGGGACAAAAACATTCAGTACTTC. This codes for CASSYRTGDKNIQYF. The chain is built from TRBV7-2 and TRBJ2-4; 9 bases align to TRBD1. This CDR3 has 15 residues. With V trimmed by 4 bases and J by 3 bases, 4 bases remained unmatched. Germline CDR1 reads SGHTA; CDR2 reads FQGNSA.

At least ten counts were recorded for this clonotype. The chain carries TRBV6-1 and TRBJ2-7; TRBD2 is a possible D gene (5 bases). The V end was cut by 10 bases, the J end by 2 bases, with 12 bases between. Germline V gives CDR1 MNHNS, CDR2 SASEGT. This CDR3 contains 12 residues. The CDR3 here is CAIGFGAYEQYF. CDR3 nucleotide sequence: TGTGCCATTGGGTTCGGGGCCTACGAGCAGTACTTC.

Many counts were recorded for this clonotype. This rearrangement joins TRBV11-3 to TRBJ2-2, with D maybe TRBD2 (6 bases). CDR1 is SGHNT and CDR2 is YENEEA in the germline V gene. The CDR3 loop spans 15 amino acids. Trimming removed 5 bases from V and 0 bases from J, with 10 bases in between. CDR3: CASSAGPTNTGELFF. CDR3 coding DNA: TGTGCCAGCAGCGCGGGACCCACGAACACCGGGGAGCTGTTTTTT.

The table lists this clonotype with many counts. V gene TRBV7-6 combines with J gene TRBJ2-3; 8 positions match TRBD2. CDR1 and CDR2 from the germline V gene are SGHVS and FNYEAQ. V lost 8 bases, J lost 3 bases, and 7 bases stayed unmatched. This CDR3 spans 14 amino acids. CDR3: CASGEAGETDTQYF. The CDR3 DNA reads TGTGCCAGCGGGGAAGCGGGAGAAACAGATACGCAGTATTTT.

This chain links TRBV10-3 with TRBJ2-7; D is ambiguous. Trimming stripped 4 bases from V and 2 bases from J, with 12 bases between. The germline V gene encodes CDR1 ENHRY and CDR2 SYGVKD. The CDR3 sequence is 14 residues long. CDR3 nucleotides: TGTGCCATCAGTGTAGGGCAGGTCACCTACGAGCAGTACTTC. Translation gives CAISVGQVTYEQYF.

The table lists this clonotype with many counts. The chain joins TRBV18 to TRBJ2-5; D uncertain. Trimming removed 3 bases from V and 4 bases from J, with 9 bases in between. The CDR3 contains 13 residues. Germline V gives CDR1 KGHSH, CDR2 LQKENI. CDR3 amino acids: CASSPTVAETQYF. CDR3 sequence (DNA): TGTGCCAGCTCACCTACGGTGGCAGAGACCCAGTACTTC.

This clonotype was counted a single time. A single base separates this from a much larger clone, so it may be a read error. The chain uses TRBV7-9 and TRBJ2-7; D is uncertain. The CDR3 spans 14 residues. CDR1 is SEHNR and CDR2 is FQNEAQ in the germline V gene (reference sequence). The CDR3 DNA follows: TGTGTCAGCAGCCATAGCTACAGAGATTACGAGCAGTACTTC. Its protein is CVSSHSYRDYEQYF.

J is TRBJ1-1 and V is TRBV18; TRBD1 agrees at 9 bases. The V and J ends lost 5 bases and 1 base, in that order; junction bases with no gene match: 5. The V gene's germline CDR1 is KGHSH and CDR2 LQKENI. The CDR3 contains 15 residues. CDR3 in amino acids: CASSTTGGPNTEAFF. The DNA of the CDR3 is TGTGCCAGCTCAACGACAGGGGGTCCGAACACTGAAGCTTTCTTT. The variable domain in full, completed from reference TRBV18 and TRBJ1-1, reads NAGVMQNPRHLVRRRGQEARLRCSPMKGHSHVYWYRQLPEEGLKFMVYLQKENIIDESGMPKERFSAEFPKEGPSILRIQQVVRGDSAAYFCASSTTGGPNTEAFFGQGTRLTVV.

This clonotype was observed a handful of times. The DNA of the CDR3 is TGCGCCAGCAGCTTGGGAGGGAATGGCAAAAACATTCAGTACTTC. Amino acid sequence: CASSLGGNGKNIQYF. This chain connects TRBV5-1 to TRBJ2-4, with D possibly TRBD2 on 5 matching bases. Trimming shortened V by 0 bases and J by 3 bases, and 10 bases separated the two germline ends. The germline CDR1 and CDR2 sequences are SGHRS and YFSETQ. The CDR3 extends over 15 amino acids.